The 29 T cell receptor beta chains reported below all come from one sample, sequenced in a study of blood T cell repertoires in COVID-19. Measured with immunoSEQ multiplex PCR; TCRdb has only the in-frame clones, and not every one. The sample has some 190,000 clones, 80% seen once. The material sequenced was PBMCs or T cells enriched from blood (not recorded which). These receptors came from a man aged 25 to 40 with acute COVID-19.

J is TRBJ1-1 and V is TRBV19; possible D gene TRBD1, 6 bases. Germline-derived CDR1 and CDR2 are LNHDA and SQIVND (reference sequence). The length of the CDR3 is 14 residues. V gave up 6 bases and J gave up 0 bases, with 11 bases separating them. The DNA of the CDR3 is TGTGCCAGTAGCTCCGGACAGTTGAACACTGAAGCTTTCTTT. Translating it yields CASSSGQLNTEAFF.

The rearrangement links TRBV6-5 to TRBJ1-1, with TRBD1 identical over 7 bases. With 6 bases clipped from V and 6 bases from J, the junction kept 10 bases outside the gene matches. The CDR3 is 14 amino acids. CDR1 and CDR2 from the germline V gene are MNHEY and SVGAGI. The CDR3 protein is CASRERGRVPEAFF. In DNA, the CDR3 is TGTGCCAGCAGGGAGAGGGGGCGCGTCCCTGAAGCTTTCTTT.

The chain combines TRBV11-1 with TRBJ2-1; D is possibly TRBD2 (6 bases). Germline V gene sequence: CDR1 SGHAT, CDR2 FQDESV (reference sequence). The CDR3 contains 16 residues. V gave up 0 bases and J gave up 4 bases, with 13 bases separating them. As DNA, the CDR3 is TGTGCCAGCAGCTTAGCGGGCGGGGCAATTTACAATGAGCAGTTCTTC. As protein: CASSLAGGAIYNEQFF.

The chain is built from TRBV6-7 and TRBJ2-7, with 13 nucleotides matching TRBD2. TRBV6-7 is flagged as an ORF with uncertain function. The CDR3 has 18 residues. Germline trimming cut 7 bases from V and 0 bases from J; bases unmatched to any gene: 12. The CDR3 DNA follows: TGTGCCAGCATAACTCTCGGACTAGCGGGGGACTCCTCCTACGAGCAGTACTTC. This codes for CASITLGLAGDSSYEQYF.

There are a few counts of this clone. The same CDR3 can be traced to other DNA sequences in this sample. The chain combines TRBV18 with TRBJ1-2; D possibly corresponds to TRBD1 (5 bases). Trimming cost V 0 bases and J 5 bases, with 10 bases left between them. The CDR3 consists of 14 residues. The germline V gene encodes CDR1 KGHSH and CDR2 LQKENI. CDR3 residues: CASSPPTESYGYTF. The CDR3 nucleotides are TGTGCCAGCTCACCACCGACAGAAAGTTATGGCTACACCTTC.

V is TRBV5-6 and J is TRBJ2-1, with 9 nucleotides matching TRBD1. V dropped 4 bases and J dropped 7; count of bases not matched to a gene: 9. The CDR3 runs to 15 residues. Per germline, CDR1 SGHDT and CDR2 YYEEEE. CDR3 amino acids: CASSRSGTGSNEQFF. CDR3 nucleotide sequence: TGTGCCAGCAGCAGGTCCGGGACAGGGTCTAATGAGCAGTTCTTC.

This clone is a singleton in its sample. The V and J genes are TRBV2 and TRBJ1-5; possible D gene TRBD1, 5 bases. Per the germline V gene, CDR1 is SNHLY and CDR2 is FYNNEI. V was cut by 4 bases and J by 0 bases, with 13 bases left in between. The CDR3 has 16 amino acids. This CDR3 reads CASSGERGYSNQPQHF. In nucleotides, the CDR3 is TGTGCCAGCAGTGGAGAAAGGGGATATAGCAATCAGCCCCAGCATTTT.

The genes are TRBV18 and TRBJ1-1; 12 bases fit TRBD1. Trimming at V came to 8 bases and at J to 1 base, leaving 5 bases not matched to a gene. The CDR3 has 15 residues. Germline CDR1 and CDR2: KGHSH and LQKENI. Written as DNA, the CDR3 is TGTGCCAGCCAGGGACAGGGGGCCAAGAACACTGAAGCTTTCTTT. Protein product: CASQGQGAKNTEAFF. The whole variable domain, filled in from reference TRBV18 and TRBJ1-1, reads NAGVMQNPRHLVRRRGQEARLRCSPMKGHSHVYWYRQLPEEGLKFMVYLQKENIIDESGMPKERFSAEFPKEGPSILRIQQVVRGDSAAYFCASQGQGAKNTEAFFGQGTRLTVV.

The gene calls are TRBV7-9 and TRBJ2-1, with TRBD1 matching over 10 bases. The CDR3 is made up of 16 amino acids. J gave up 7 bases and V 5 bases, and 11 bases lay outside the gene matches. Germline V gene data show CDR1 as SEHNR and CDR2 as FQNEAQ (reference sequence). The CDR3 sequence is CASSPRQGAGINEQFF. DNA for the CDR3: TGTGCCAGCAGCCCCCGACAGGGGGCAGGGATAAATGAGCAGTTCTTC.

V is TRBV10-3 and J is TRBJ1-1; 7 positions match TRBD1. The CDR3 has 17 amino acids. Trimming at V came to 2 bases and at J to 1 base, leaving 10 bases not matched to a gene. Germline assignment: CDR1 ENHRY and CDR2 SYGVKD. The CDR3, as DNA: TGTGCCATCAGTGAGATTGAGACAGGGAGGAGGAACACTGAAGCTTTCTTT. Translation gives CAISEIETGRRNTEAFF.

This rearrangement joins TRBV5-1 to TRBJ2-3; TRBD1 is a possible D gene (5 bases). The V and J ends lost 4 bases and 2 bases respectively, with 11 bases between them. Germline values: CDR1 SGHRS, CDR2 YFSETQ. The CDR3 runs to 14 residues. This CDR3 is CASSIQGFTDTQYF. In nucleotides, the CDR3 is TGCGCCAGCAGCATCCAGGGATTCACAGATACGCAGTATTTT.

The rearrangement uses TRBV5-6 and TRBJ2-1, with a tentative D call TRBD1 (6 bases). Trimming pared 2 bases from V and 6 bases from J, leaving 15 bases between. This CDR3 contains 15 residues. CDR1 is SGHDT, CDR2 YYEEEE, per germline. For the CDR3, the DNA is TGTGCCAGCAGCTTACCAGGGGAAGGGAGCAATGAGCAGTTCTTC. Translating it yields CASSLPGEGSNEQFF.

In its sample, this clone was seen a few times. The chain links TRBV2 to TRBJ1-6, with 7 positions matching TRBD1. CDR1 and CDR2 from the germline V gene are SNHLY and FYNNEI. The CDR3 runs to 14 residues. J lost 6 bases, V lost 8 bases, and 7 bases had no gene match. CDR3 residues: CASDRDSVNSPLHF. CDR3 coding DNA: TGTGCCAGCGACCGGGACAGTGTTAATTCACCCCTCCACTTT. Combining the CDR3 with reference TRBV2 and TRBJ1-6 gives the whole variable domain EPEVTQTPSHQVTQMGQEVILRCVPISNHLYFYWYRQILGQKVEFLVSFYNNEISEKSEIFDDQFSVERPDGSNFTLKIRSTKLEDSAMYFCASDRDSVNSPLHFGNGTRLTVT.

In DNA form, the CDR3 reads TGCGCCAGCAGTTTACTAGCGTATTCCGGGGAGCTGTTTTTT. It specifies CASSLLAYSGELFF. The gene calls are TRBV5-1 and TRBJ2-2; 7 nucleotides match TRBD2. There are 14 residues in the CDR3. V shed 5 bases, J shed 6 bases, and the junction held 7 bases outside the gene matches. Germline-derived CDR1 and CDR2 are SGHRS and YFSETQ.

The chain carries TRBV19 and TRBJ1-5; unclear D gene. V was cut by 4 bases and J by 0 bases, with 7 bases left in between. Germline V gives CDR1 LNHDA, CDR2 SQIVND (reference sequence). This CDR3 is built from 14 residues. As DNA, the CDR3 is TGTGCCAGTAGTACAGGATCTAGCAATCAGCCCCAGCATTTT. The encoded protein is CASSTGSSNQPQHF.

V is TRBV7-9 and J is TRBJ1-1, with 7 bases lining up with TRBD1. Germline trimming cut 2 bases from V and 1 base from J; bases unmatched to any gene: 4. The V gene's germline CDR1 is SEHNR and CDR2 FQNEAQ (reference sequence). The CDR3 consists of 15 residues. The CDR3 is CASSLTGAPNTEAFF. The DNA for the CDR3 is TGTGCCAGCAGCTTAACAGGGGCCCCGAACACTGAAGCTTTCTTT.

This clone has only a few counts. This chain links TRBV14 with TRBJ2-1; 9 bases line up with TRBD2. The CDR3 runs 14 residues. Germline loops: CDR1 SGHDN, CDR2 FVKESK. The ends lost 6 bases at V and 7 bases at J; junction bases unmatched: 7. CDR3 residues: CASSRGGASNEQFF. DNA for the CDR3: TGTGCCAGCAGTCGCGGGGGGGCCTCAAATGAGCAGTTCTTC.

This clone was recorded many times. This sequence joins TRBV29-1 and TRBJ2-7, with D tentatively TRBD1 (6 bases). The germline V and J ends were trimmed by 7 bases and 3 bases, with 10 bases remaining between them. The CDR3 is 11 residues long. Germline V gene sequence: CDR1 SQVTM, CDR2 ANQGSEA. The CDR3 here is CSGTVIYEQYF. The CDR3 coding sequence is TGCAGCGGGACAGTCATCTACGAGCAGTACTTC.

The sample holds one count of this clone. The CDR3 protein is CASSEGSSYEQYF. The CDR3 bases are TGTGCCAGCAGTGAAGGCAGTTCCTACGAGCAGTACTTC. V usage is TRBV2 and J usage is TRBJ2-7; D not resolved. The germline V and J ends were trimmed by 1 base and 1 base, with 5 bases remaining between them. The CDR3 is 13 amino acids. Germline V gene lookup returns CDR1 SNHLY and CDR2 FYNNEI.

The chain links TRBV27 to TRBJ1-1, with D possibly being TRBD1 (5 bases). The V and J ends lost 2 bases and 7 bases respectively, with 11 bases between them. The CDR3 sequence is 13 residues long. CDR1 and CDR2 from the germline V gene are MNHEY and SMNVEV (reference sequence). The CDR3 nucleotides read TGTGCCAGCAGTTTACTGGGGGGGAGTGAAGCTTTCTTT. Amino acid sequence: CASSLLGGSEAFF.

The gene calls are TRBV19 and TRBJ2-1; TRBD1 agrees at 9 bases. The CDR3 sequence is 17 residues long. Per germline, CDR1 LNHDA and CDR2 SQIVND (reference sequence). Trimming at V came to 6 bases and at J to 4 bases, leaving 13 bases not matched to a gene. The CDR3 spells CASRPTRQGVSYNEQFF. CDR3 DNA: TGTGCCAGTAGACCGACCCGACAGGGGGTGTCTTACAATGAGCAGTTCTTC.

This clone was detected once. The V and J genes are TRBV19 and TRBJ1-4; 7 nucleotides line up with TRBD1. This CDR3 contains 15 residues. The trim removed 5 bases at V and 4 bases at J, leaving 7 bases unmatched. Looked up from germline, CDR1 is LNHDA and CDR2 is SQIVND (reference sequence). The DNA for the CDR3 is TGTGCCAGTAGTCGAACAGGGGCCGATAATGAAAAACTGTTTTTT. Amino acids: CASSRTGADNEKLFF. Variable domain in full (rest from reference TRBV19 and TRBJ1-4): DGGITQSPKYLFRKEGQNVTLSCEQNLNHDAMYWYRQDPGQGLRLIYYSQIVNDFQKGDIAEGYSVSREKKESFPLTVTSAQKNPTAFYLCASSRTGADNEKLFFGSGTQLSVL.

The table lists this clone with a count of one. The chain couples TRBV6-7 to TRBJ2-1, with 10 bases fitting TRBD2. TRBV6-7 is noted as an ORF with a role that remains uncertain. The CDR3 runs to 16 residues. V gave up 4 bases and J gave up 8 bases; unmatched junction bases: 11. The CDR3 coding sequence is TGTGCCAGCAGTTTGCTCAGAACTAGCGGGGACCATGAGCAGTTCTTC. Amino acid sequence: CASSLLRTSGDHEQFF.

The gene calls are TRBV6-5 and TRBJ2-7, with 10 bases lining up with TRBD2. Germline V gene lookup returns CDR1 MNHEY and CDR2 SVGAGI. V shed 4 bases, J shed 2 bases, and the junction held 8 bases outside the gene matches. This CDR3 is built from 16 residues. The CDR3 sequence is CASSFRTSGTPYEQYF. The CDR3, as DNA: TGTGCCAGCAGTTTCCGGACTAGCGGAACACCCTACGAGCAGTACTTC.

The CDR3 loop is CASSLTRDRGGETQYF. The CDR3 nucleotides are TGTGCCAGCAGTCTTACTCGGGACAGGGGCGGAGAGACCCAGTACTTC. The chain has TRBV2 and TRBJ2-5; 10 bases map to TRBD1. This CDR3 contains 16 residues. The germline gives CDR1 SNHLY, CDR2 FYNNEI. The junction had 10 bases not matched to a gene; V was cut back by 5 bases and J by 4 bases.

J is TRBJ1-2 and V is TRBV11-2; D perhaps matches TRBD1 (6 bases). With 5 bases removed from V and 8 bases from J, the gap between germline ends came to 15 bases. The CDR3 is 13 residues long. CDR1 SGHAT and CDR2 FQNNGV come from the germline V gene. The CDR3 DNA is TGTGCCAGCAGCCCCGGGGGGGCGGTAGGCTACACCTTC. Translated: CASSPGGAVGYTF.

In nucleotides, the CDR3 is TGTGCCAGTACCCCGGGGGTTACGAACACTGAAGCTTTCTTT. As protein: CASTPGVTNTEAFF. The chain combines TRBV19 with TRBJ1-1; perhaps TRBD1 as D (5 bases). Between the trimmed V and J ends, which lost 7 bases and 1 base, there was a span of 13 bases. CDR3 size: 14 residues. Germline CDR1 is LNHDA and CDR2 is SQIVND (reference sequence).

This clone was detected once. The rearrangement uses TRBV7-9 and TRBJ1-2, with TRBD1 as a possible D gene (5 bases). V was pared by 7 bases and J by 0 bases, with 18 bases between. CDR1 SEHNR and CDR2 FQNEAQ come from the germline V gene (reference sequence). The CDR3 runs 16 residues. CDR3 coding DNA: TGTGCCAGCACCGACGGGGGATTGGGAGCTAACTATGGCTACACCTTC. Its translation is CASTDGGLGANYGYTF.

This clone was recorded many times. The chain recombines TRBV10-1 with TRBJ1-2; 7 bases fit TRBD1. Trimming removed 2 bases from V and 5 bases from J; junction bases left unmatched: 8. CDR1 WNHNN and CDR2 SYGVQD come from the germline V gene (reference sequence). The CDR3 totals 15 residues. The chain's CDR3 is CASSETGEPLYGYTF. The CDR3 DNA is TGCGCCAGCAGTGAGACAGGGGAGCCCCTTTATGGCTACACCTTC.